Included here is one TCR beta chain sequence, with context. Its antigen is not identified. The cDNA was generated by 5'RACE with 10-nucleotide random UMIs. MiXCR, run by TCRdb on the 5' RACE reads, gives a single entry per CDR3 protein. The sample holds approximately 74,000 distinct CDR3 sequences, 5.2% seen once. The data derive from a study of neurological immune-mediated disorders. Germline trimming cut 5 bases from V and 3 bases from J; bases unmatched to any gene: 8. Germline V gene data show CDR1 as DFQATT and CDR2 as SNEGSKA (reference sequence). The CDR3 length is 14 residues. Points from the study as a whole: The most TCR clonal expansion was seen in HTLV-1-associated myelopathy, whereas the least was seen in multiple sclerosis, below the level in healthy controls. There was no clinical or MRI feature that was associated with the multiple sclerosis repertoire cluster.

The clonotype originates from a man aged 18 to 30 with multiple sclerosis. The V and J genes are TRBV20-1 and TRBJ2-3; 7 nucleotides agree with TRBD2. Sequencing was performed on PBMCs. The CDR3 is CSAGGGAGTDTQYF. In DNA, the CDR3 is TGCAGTGCTGGGGGAGGGGCCGGGACAGATACGCAGTATTTT.